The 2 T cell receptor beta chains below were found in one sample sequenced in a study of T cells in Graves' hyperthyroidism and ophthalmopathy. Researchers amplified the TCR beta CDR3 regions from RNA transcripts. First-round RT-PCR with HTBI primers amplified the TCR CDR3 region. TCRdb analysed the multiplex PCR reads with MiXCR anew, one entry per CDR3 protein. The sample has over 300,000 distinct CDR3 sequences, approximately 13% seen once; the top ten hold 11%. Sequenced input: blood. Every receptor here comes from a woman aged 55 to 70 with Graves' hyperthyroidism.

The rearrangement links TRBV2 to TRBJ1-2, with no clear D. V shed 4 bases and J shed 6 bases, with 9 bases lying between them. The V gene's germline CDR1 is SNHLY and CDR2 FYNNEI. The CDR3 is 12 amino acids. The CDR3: CASSVLSDGYTF. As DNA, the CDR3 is TGTGCCAGCAGTGTCTTGAGTGATGGCTACACCTTC.

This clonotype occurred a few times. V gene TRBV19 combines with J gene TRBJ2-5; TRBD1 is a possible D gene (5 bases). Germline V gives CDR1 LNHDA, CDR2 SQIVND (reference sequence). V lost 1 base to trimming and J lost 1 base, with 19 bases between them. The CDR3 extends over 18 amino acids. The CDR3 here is CASSIGFGAVTFQETQYF. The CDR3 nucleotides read TGTGCCAGTAGTATAGGGTTTGGGGCGGTAACCTTCCAAGAGACCCAGTACTTC.